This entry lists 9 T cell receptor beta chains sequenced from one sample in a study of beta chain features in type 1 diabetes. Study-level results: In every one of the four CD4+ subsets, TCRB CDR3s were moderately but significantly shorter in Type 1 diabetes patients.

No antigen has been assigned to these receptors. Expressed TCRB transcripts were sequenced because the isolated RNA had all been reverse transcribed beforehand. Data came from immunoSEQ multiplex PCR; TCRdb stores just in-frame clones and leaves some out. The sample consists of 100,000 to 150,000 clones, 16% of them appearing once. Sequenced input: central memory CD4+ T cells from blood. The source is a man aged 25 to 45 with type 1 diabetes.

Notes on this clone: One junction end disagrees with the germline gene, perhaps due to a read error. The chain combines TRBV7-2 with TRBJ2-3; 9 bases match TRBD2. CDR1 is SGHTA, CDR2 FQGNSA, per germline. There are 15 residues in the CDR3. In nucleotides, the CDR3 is TGTGCCAGCAGCCGCTCCGGGACTAGCAGAGATACGCAGTATTTT. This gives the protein CASSRSGTSRDTQYF.

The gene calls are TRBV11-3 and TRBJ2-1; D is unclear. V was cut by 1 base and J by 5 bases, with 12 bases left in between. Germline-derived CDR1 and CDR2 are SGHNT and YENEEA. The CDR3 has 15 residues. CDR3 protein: CASSLVIRSDNEQFF. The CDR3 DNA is TGTGCCAGCAGCTTAGTGATCAGGTCGGACAATGAGCAGTTCTTC.

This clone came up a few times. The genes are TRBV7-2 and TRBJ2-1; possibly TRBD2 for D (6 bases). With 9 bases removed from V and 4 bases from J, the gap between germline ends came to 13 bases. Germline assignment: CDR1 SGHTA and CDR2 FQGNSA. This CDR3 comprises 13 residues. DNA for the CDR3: TGTGCCAGTACCCGGGACTTGTACAATGAGCAGTTCTTC. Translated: CASTRDLYNEQFF.

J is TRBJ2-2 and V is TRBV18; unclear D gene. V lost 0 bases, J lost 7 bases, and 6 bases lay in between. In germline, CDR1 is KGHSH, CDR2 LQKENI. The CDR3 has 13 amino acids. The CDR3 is CASSPPGNGELFF. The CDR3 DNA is TGTGCCAGCTCACCACCGGGCAACGGGGAGCTGTTTTTT.

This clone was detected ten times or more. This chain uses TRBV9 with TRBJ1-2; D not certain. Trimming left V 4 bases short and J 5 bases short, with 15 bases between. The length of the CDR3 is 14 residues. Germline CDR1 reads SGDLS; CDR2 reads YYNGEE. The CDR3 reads CASSPEERFYGYTF. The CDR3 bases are TGTGCCAGCAGCCCCGAAGAGCGGTTTTATGGCTACACCTTC.

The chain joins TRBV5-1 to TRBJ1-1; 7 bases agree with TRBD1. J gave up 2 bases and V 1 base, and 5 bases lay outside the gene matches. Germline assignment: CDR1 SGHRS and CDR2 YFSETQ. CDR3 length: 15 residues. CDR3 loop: CASSLSAGGNTEAFF. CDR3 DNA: TGCGCCAGCAGCTTGTCAGCAGGGGGTAACACTGAAGCTTTCTTT. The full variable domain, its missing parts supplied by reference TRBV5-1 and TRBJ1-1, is KAGVTQTPRYLIKTRGQQVTLSCSPISGHRSVSWYQQTPGQGLQFLFEYFSETQRNKGNFPGRFSGRQFSNSRSEMNVSTLELGDSALYLCASSLSAGGNTEAFFGQGTRLTVV.

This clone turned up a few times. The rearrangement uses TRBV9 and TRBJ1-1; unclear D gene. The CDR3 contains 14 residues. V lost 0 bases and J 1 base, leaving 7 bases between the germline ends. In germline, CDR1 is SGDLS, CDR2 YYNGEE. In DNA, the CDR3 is TGTGCCAGCAGCGTAGCCGTGGCGAACACTGAAGCTTTCTTT. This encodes CASSVAVANTEAFF.

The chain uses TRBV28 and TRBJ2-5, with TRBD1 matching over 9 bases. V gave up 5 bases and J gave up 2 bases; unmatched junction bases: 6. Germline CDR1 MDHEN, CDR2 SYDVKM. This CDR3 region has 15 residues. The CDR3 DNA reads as TGTGCCAGCAGTAAACCGGGACAGGGACAAGAGACCCAGTACTTC. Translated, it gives CASSKPGQGQETQYF.

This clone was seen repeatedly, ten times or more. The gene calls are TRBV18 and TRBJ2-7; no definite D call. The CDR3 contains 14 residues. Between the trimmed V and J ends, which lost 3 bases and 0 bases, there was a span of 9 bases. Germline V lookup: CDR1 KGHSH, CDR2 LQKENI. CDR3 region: CASSPKGYSYEQYF. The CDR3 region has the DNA TGTGCCAGCTCACCTAAGGGATACTCCTACGAGCAGTACTTC.